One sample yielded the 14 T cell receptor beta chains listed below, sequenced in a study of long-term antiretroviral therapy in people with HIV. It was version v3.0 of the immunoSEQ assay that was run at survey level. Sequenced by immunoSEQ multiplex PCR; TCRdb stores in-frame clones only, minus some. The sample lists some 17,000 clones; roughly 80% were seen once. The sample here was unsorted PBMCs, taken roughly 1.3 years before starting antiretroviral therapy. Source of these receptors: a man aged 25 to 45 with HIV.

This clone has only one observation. The CDR3 sequence: CASTTGRETQYF. For the CDR3, the DNA is TGCGCCAGCACGACAGGAAGAGAGACCCAGTACTTC. The V gene is TRBV10-2, the J gene TRBJ2-5; TRBD1 might be the D (6 bases). V lost 7 bases and J 4 bases, leaving 10 bases between the germline ends. The CDR3 length is 12 residues. CDR1 and CDR2 from the germline V gene are WSHSY and SAAADI.

The CDR3 spells CASSPGVFRSGGKSGELFF. The DNA for the CDR3 is TGTGCCAGCAGCCCAGGGGTTTTTAGGAGCGGGGGGAAGTCCGGGGAGCTGTTTTTT. The chain combines TRBV7-2 with TRBJ2-2; 9 bases line up with TRBD2. Germline V gives CDR1 SGHTA, CDR2 FQGNSA. The V and J ends lost 5 bases and 6 bases, in that order; junction bases with no gene match: 19. This CDR3 region has 19 residues.

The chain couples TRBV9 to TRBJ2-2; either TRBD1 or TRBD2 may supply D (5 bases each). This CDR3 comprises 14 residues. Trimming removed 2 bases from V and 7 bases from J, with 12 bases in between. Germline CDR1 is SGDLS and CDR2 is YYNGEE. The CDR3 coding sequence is TGTGCCAGCAGCGTGGGGCTAGCCATCGGGGAGCTGTTTTTT. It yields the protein CASSVGLAIGELFF.

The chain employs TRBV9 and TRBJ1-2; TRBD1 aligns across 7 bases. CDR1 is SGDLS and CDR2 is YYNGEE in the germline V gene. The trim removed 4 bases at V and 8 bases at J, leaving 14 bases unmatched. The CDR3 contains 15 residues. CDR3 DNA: TGTGCCAGCAGCCCAGGGGGGTCCCCCCTTGGAGGCTACACCTTC. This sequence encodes CASSPGGSPLGGYTF. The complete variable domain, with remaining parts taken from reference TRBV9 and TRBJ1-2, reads DSGVTQTPKHLITATGQRVTLRCSPRSGDLSVYWYQQSLDQGLQFLIQYYNGEERAKGNILERFSAQQFPDLHSELNLSSLELGDSALYFCASSPGGSPLGGYTFGSGTRLTVV.

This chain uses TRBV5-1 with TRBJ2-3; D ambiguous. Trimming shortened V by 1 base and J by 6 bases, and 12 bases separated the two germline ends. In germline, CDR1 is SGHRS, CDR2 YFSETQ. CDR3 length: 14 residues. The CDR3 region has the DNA TGCGCCAGCAGCTTGCGAACATCTATGGATACGCAGTATTTT. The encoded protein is CASSLRTSMDTQYF. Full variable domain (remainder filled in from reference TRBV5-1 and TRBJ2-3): KAGVTQTPRYLIKTRGQQVTLSCSPISGHRSVSWYQQTPGQGLQFLFEYFSETQRNKGNFPGRFSGRQFSNSRSEMNVSTLELGDSALYLCASSLRTSMDTQYFGPGTRLTVL.

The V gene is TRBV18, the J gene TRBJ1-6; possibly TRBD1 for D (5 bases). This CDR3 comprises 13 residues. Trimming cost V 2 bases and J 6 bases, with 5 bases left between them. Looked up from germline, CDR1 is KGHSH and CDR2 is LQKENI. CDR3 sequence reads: CASSPDSNSPLHF. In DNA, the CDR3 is TGTGCCAGCTCACCAGACAGTAATTCACCCCTCCACTTT.

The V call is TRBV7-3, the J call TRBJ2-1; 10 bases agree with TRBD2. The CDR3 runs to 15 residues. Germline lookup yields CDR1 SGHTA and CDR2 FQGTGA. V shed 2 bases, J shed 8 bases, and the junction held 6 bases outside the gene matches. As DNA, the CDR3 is TGTGCCAGCAGCTTAGGGCTAGCGGGAGCCGATGAGCAGTTCTTC. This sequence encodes CASSLGLAGADEQFF.

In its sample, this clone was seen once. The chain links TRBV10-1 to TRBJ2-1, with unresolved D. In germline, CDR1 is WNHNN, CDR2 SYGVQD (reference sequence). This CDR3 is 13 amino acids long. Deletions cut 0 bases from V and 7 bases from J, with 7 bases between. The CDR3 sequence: CASSESPYNEQFF. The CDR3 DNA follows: TGCGCCAGCAGTGAGTCTCCGTATAATGAGCAGTTCTTC.

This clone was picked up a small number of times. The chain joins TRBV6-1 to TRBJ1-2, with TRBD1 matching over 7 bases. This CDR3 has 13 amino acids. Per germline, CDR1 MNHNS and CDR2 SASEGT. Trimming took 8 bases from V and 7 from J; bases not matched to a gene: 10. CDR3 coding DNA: TGTGCCAGCTATTGGACAGGCACAAGTGGCTACACCTTC. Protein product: CASYWTGTSGYTF.

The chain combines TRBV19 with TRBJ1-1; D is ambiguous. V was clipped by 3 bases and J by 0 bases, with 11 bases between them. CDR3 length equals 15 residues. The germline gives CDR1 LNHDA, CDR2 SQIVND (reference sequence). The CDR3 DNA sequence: TGTGCCAGTAGTATCCAGGCGTCTATGAACACTGAAGCTTTCTTT. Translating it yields CASSIQASMNTEAFF.

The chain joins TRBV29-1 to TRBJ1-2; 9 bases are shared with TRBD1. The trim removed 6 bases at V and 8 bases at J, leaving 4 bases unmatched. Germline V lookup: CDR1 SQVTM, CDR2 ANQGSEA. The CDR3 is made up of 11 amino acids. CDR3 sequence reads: CSVWTGEGYTF. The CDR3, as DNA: TGCAGCGTATGGACAGGGGAGGGCTACACCTTC.

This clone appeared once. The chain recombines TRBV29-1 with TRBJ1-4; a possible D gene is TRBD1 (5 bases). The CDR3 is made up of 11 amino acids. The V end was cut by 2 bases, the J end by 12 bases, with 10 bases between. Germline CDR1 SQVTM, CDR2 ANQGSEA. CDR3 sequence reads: CSVETDNQLFF. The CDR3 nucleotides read TGCAGCGTTGAAACGGACAACCAACTGTTTTTT.

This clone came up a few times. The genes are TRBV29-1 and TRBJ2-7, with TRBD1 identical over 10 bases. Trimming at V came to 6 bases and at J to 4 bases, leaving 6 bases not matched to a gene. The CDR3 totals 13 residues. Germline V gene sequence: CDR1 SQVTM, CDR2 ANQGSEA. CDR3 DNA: TGCAGCGTCTCAGGGACAGGGGCGTACGAGCAGTACTTC. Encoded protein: CSVSGTGAYEQYF.

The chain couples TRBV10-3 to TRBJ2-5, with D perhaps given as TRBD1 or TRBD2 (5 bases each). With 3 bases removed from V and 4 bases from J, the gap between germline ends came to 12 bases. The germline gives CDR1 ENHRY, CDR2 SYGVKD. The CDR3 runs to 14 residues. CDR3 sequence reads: CAISEPGLGETQYF. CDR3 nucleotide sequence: TGTGCCATCAGTGAACCGGGGCTAGGAGAGACCCAGTACTTC.